The T cell receptor (beta chain) described here comes from a study of T cells after yellow fever vaccination. General study findings and limits: Most primary-vaccination clones recurred post-booster (just under 98% CD4, roughly 91% CD8).

From the 5' RACE reads, TCRdb called clonotypes with MiXCR, one entry per CDR3 protein. The repertoire holds fewer than 350,000 distinct CDR3 sequences, with approximately 3.9% as singletons. This clonotype turned up a few times. Its antigen remains unidentified. Sequenced material: PBMCs, taken on the day of the yellow fever booster vaccination. The TCR was taken from a man younger than 35 who received the YFV17D yellow fever vaccine.

The CDR3 sequence is CAIRDGQANYGYTF. CDR3 nucleotide sequence: TGTGCCATCAGAGATGGACAGGCTAACTATGGCTACACCTTC. The chain links TRBV10-3 to TRBJ1-2; 7 bases map to TRBD1. The CDR3 loop spans 14 amino acids. Germline CDR1 is ENHRY and CDR2 is SYGVKD. Trimming cost V 6 bases and J 0 bases; bases outside gene matches: 4.